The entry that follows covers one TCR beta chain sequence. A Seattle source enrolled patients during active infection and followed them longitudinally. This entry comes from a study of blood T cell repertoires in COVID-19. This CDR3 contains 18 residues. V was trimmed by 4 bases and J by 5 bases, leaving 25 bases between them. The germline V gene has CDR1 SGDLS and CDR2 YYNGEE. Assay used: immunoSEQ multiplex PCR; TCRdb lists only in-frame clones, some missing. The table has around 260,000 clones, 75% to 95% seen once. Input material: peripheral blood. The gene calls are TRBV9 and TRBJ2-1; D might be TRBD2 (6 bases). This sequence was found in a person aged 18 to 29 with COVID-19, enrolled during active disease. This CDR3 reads CASSLDGRLPSPNNEQFF. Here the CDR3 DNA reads TGTGCCAGCAGCTTAGACGGGAGACTACCATCCCCGAACAATGAGCAGTTCTTC.